There are a few counts of the clone carrying this TCR beta chain. As yet, its antigen is unknown. The CDR3 runs 15 residues. V lost 0 bases, J lost 4 bases, and 13 bases lay in between. CDR1 is SGHRS and CDR2 is YFSETQ in the germline V gene. The sample originates from a study of T cells in Graves' hyperthyroidism and ophthalmopathy. Study-wide results and caveats: Ophthalmopathy was identified by the model a median roughly six months ahead of onset.

Those with hyperthyroidism were 18 to 65 years old, newly diagnosed, and ill for under 2 months. From RNA transcripts, TCR beta CDR3 regions were amplified. HTBI primers were the set used in a first-round RT-PCR of the TCR CDR3. TCRdb reprocessed the multiplex PCR reads with MiXCR, giving one entry per CDR3 protein. The sample lists 450,000 to 650,000 distinct CDR3 sequences; less than 25% were seen once. The receptor was derived from a man between 18 and 35 years old with Graves' hyperthyroidism. Sequenced sample: blood. This chain connects TRBV5-1 to TRBJ2-5, with D perhaps matching TRBD2 (5 bases). DNA of the CDR3: TGCGCCAGCAGCTTGGGGCAGAGGGTCCGAGAGACCCAGTACTTC. Its translation: CASSLGQRVRETQYF.